Listed here are 31 T cell receptor beta chains from one sample, sequenced in a study of cytomegalovirus exposure and HLA in healthy donors. The protocol was immunoSEQ multiplex PCR, while the TCRdb copy is restricted to in-frame clones and leaves out a portion. Of about 100,000 clones in the sample, around 85% were seen once. The sequenced sample was PBMCs. Source of these receptors: a woman between 18 and 30 years old in good health and CMV-seronegative.

Remarks on this clone: A junction end diverges from the germline sequence, so it may reflect a read error. J is TRBJ2-1 and V is TRBV2; weak D call: TRBD2 (6 bases). Germline CDR1 reads SNHLY; CDR2 reads FYNNEI. The CDR3 covers 12 residues. This CDR3 is CASTGVGVGGVF. The CDR3 DNA reads as TGTGCCAGCACCGGGGTGGGCGTAGGAGGGGTCTTC. Supplemented by reference TRBV2 and TRBJ2-1, the full variable domain reads EPEVTQTPSHQVTQMGQEVILRCVPISNHLYFYWYRQILGQKVEFLVSFYNNEISEKSEIFDDQFSVERPDGSNFTLKIRSTKLEDSAMYFCASTGVGVGGVFGPGTRLTVL.

The chain has TRBV7-2 and TRBJ2-1; 11 bases fit TRBD2. This CDR3 region has 17 residues. The trim removed 1 base at V and 9 bases at J, leaving 11 bases unmatched. Germline V gene lookup returns CDR1 SGHTA and CDR2 FQGNSA. The chain's CDR3 is CASSLGLAGWSTVEQFF. The CDR3 DNA reads as TGTGCCAGCAGCTTAGGACTAGCGGGGTGGAGTACGGTTGAGCAGTTCTTC.

The gene calls are TRBV27 and TRBJ1-5; D remains unclear. Germline V lookup: CDR1 MNHEY, CDR2 SMNVEV (reference sequence). The V and J ends lost 4 bases and 4 bases respectively, with 8 bases between them. The CDR3 totals 13 residues. The CDR3 sequence is CASSWGGNQPQHF. The CDR3 DNA reads TGTGCCAGCAGTTGGGGAGGAAATCAGCCCCAGCATTTT.

The rearrangement uses TRBV25-1 and TRBJ1-5; possibly TRBD1 for D (5 bases). V was cut by 5 bases and J by 9 bases, with 17 bases left in between. From germline, CDR1 is MGHDK and CDR2 SYGVNS. This CDR3 is 14 amino acids long. CDR3 bases: TGTGCCAGCAGTAGGGGAGGGTCGTCATCGCCCCAGCATTTT. Translated: CASSRGGSSSPQHF.

This chain joins TRBV27 and TRBJ1-1; TRBD1 matches at 9 bases. J was trimmed by 4 bases and V by 10 bases; bases with no gene match: 4. The CDR3 contains 12 residues. Germline CDR1 MNHEY, CDR2 SMNVEV (reference sequence). The CDR3 DNA is TGTGCCACCAAGACAGGGGGCACTGAAGCTTTCTTT. Amino acids: CATKTGGTEAFF.

V gene TRBV25-1 combines with J gene TRBJ2-3; D is possibly TRBD1 (5 bases). Germline V gives CDR1 MGHDK, CDR2 SYGVNS. This CDR3 region has 13 residues. V lost 4 bases to trimming and J lost 3 bases, with 8 bases between them. The CDR3, as DNA: TGTGCCAGCAGTGGGAGACAGACAGATACGCAGTATTTT. Protein sequence: CASSGRQTDTQYF.

The chain has TRBV7-6 and TRBJ1-2; TRBD1 matches 8 bases. The CDR3 is 15 amino acids. Germline CDR1 reads SGHVS; CDR2 reads FNYEAQ. V lost 3 bases, J lost 7 bases, and 10 bases stayed unmatched. The CDR3 DNA sequence: TGTGCCAGCAGCTTGGGGACAGGAGGATCGGGTGGCTACACCTTC. Translated: CASSLGTGGSGGYTF.

The CDR3 DNA sequence: TGTGCCAGCAGTGAGAACAGGGACGATCAGCCCCAGCATTTT. Translated, it gives CASSENRDDQPQHF. This chain uses TRBV2 with TRBJ1-5, with D maybe TRBD1 (6 bases). The V end lost 3 bases, the J end lost 5 bases, and 11 bases lay between the germline ends. Germline V gene lookup returns CDR1 SNHLY and CDR2 FYNNEI. The CDR3 runs 14 residues.

The J gene is TRBJ1-1, the V gene TRBV18; D is undetermined. This CDR3 spans 13 amino acids. CDR1 and CDR2 from the germline V gene are KGHSH and LQKENI. V lost 2 bases and J lost 4, with 8 bases in between. As DNA, the CDR3 is TGTGCCAGCTCACCAGCTACGGGCACTGAAGCTTTCTTT. As protein: CASSPATGTEAFF. The full variable domain, in which reference TRBV18 and TRBJ1-1 provide the parts outside the CDR3, is NAGVMQNPRHLVRRRGQEARLRCSPMKGHSHVYWYRQLPEEGLKFMVYLQKENIIDESGMPKERFSAEFPKEGPSILRIQQVVRGDSAAYFCASSPATGTEAFFGQGTRLTVV.

The chain uses TRBV27 and TRBJ2-7, with 8 bases that match TRBD1. The CDR3 extends over 14 amino acids. Losses at the gene ends were 8 bases for V and 4 bases for J; bases not matched to a gene: 10. CDR1 MNHEY and CDR2 SMNVEV come from the germline V gene (reference sequence). The CDR3 region has the DNA TGTGCCAGCGCGCAATGGACAGGGCAGTACGAGCAGTACTTC. It encodes CASAQWTGQYEQYF.

The V call is TRBV7-9, the J call TRBJ1-5; 7 nucleotides align to TRBD1. Germline CDR1 SEHNR, CDR2 FQNEAQ (reference sequence). This CDR3 comprises 17 residues. Losses at the gene ends were 1 base for V and 5 bases for J; bases not matched to a gene: 11. The CDR3 reads CASSLGGAGGMYQPQHF. The CDR3 region has the DNA TGTGCCAGCAGCTTAGGGGGGGCAGGGGGAATGTATCAGCCCCAGCATTTT.

This sequence joins TRBV19 and TRBJ2-5; 10 bases line up with TRBD2. The CDR3 contains 17 residues. V shed 2 bases and J 5 bases; nucleotides not matched to a gene: 11. Germline V gene data show CDR1 as LNHDA and CDR2 as SQIVND (reference sequence). The CDR3 sequence is CASSIIHPSGGRETQYF. CDR3 nucleotide sequence: TGTGCCAGTAGTATAATCCACCCTAGCGGGGGACGGGAGACCCAGTACTTC.

V usage is TRBV27 and J usage is TRBJ1-2; TRBD1 matches 7 bases. Germline V CDR1 and CDR2: MNHEY, SMNVEV (reference sequence). With V trimmed by 8 bases and J by 7 bases, 10 bases remained unmatched. The CDR3 has 13 residues. CDR3: CASSVGGASGYTF. The CDR3, as DNA: TGTGCCAGCTCGGTAGGGGGCGCTAGTGGCTACACCTTC.

The chain links TRBV4-1 to TRBJ1-1, with D unresolved. Germline CDR1 reads MGHRA; CDR2 reads YSYEKL. The CDR3 loop spans 17 amino acids. V was cut by 1 base and J by 6 bases, with 21 bases left in between. CDR3 amino acids: CASSQGPGPRPGAEAFF. As DNA, the CDR3 is TGCGCCAGCAGCCAAGGTCCTGGCCCACGGCCCGGGGCTGAAGCTTTCTTT.

This clone was counted once. V is TRBV19 and J is TRBJ2-3; TRBD1 matches 8 bases. Germline CDR1 is LNHDA and CDR2 is SQIVND (reference sequence). Trimming at V came to 8 bases and at J to 5 bases, leaving 9 bases not matched to a gene. The CDR3 spans 14 residues. CDR3: CASSDRGWGDTQYF. The CDR3 coding sequence is TGTGCCAGTTCCGACAGGGGCTGGGGAGATACGCAGTATTTT.

This clone was seen only once. The chain has TRBV7-9 and TRBJ2-7; D is ambiguous. The CDR3 sequence is 15 residues long. Germline lookup yields CDR1 SEHNR and CDR2 FQNEAQ (reference sequence). V lost 4 bases, J lost 0 bases, and 13 bases lay in between. The CDR3 DNA follows: TGTGCCAGCAGCTCGGCTCAGGCTGGCTCCTACGAGCAGTACTTC. Its translation: CASSSAQAGSYEQYF.

The V gene is TRBV6-5, the J gene TRBJ2-7; 10 bases are a match to TRBD2. After removal of 2 bases from V and 2 bases from J, the junction contained 3 bases not matched to a gene. Germline V lookup: CDR1 MNHEY, CDR2 SVGAGI. The CDR3 spans 15 residues. CDR3 in amino acids: CASSYRSGGAYEQYF. As DNA, the CDR3 is TGTGCCAGCAGTTACCGGAGCGGGGGGGCCTACGAGCAGTACTTC.

The chain links TRBV2 to TRBJ2-1; 7 bases fit TRBD1. Germline CDR1 SNHLY, CDR2 FYNNEI. The CDR3 runs to 14 residues. Trimming took 6 bases from V and 5 from J; bases not matched to a gene: 7. This CDR3 is CASSRGYADNEQFF. CDR3 nucleotides: TGTGCCAGCAGCAGGGGGTATGCGGACAATGAGCAGTTCTTC. Based on the CDR3 plus reference TRBV2 and TRBJ2-1, the full variable domain is EPEVTQTPSHQVTQMGQEVILRCVPISNHLYFYWYRQILGQKVEFLVSFYNNEISEKSEIFDDQFSVERPDGSNFTLKIRSTKLEDSAMYFCASSRGYADNEQFFGPGTRLTVL.

The rearrangement links TRBV28 to TRBJ1-5; TRBD1 agrees at 8 bases. The germline gives CDR1 MDHEN, CDR2 SYDVKM. V shed 5 bases, J shed 5 bases, and the junction held 8 bases outside the gene matches. The CDR3 runs 15 residues. The CDR3 DNA reads TGTGCCAGCAGTCTATTAGGACAGGGTTATCAGCCCCAGCATTTT. Amino acids: CASSLLGQGYQPQHF.

This clone was observed once. This rearrangement joins TRBV7-8 to TRBJ2-5; 8 bases agree with TRBD1. V gave up 5 bases and J gave up 1 base; unmatched junction bases: 12. This CDR3 spans 17 amino acids. Germline values: CDR1 SGHVS, CDR2 FQNEAQ. CDR3 sequence: CASSHNTDRALQETQYF. As DNA, the CDR3 is TGTGCCAGCAGCCACAACACGGACAGGGCGCTCCAAGAGACCCAGTACTTC.

This clone was picked up one time. The chain recombines TRBV4-1 with TRBJ1-2; the D gene is possibly TRBD1 (5 bases). CDR1 and CDR2 from the germline V gene are MGHRA and YSYEKL. This CDR3 is 16 amino acids long. Between the trimmed V and J ends, which lost 0 bases and 8 bases, there was a span of 19 bases. CDR3 loop: CASSQERTLLTDGYTF. The CDR3 DNA reads as TGCGCCAGCAGCCAAGAACGCACCCTTCTGACAGACGGCTACACCTTC.

The gene calls are TRBV5-1 and TRBJ1-1; D not resolved. V was cut by 1 base and J by 4 bases, with 8 bases left in between. The CDR3 consists of 13 residues. Germline values: CDR1 SGHRS, CDR2 YFSETQ. The CDR3 DNA reads as TGCGCCAGCAGCTTGACGCTAGGCACTGAAGCTTTCTTT. Translating gives CASSLTLGTEAFF.

This clone showed up just a few times. The chain has TRBV14 and TRBJ2-3; 9 nucleotides agree with TRBD2. The junction had 9 bases not matched to a gene; V was cut back by 6 bases and J by 8 bases. The germline CDR1 and CDR2 sequences are SGHDN and FVKESK. CDR3 size: 14 residues. The CDR3 region has the DNA TGTGCCAGCAGTCTTTACAAGGGACTAGCTACGCAGTATTTT. Its protein product is CASSLYKGLATQYF.

This rearrangement joins TRBV27 to TRBJ1-2; 9 positions match TRBD1. The CDR3 consists of 15 residues. V lost 4 bases and J lost 4; bases outside the gene matches: 7. Germline lookup yields CDR1 MNHEY and CDR2 SMNVEV (reference sequence). In DNA, the CDR3 is TGTGCCAGCAGTTCCCGGGACAGGGAGGGCTATGGCTACACCTTC. Amino acids: CASSSRDREGYGYTF.

V usage is TRBV9 and J usage is TRBJ2-2; 9 bases are shared with TRBD1. The CDR3 runs to 17 residues. Germline V CDR1 and CDR2: SGDLS, YYNGEE. Trimming removed 7 bases from V and 6 bases from J; junction bases left unmatched: 16. Here the CDR3 reads CASSEGQGGHWAGELFF. The CDR3 DNA sequence: TGTGCCAGCTCGGAGGGACAGGGAGGACATTGGGCCGGGGAGCTGTTTTTT.

The chain couples TRBV5-4 to TRBJ1-2; D gene unclear. The germline V gene encodes CDR1 SGHNT and CDR2 YYREEE (reference sequence). The length of the CDR3 is 14 residues. V was cut by 6 bases and J by 1 base, with 13 bases left in between. CDR3 loop: CASTADTINYGYTF. CDR3 nucleotide sequence: TGTGCCAGCACTGCTGACACGATTAACTATGGCTACACCTTC.

The CDR3 loop reads CASSQDGGGPSYNEQFF. Written as DNA, the CDR3 is TGCGCCAGCAGCCAAGATGGGGGGGGGCCCTCCTACAATGAGCAGTTCTTC. The chain has TRBV4-1 and TRBJ2-1; D perhaps matches TRBD2 (7 bases). The V gene lost 0 bases and the J gene lost 0 bases, with 12 bases spanning the gap. The CDR3 spans 17 residues. Germline V lookup: CDR1 MGHRA, CDR2 YSYEKL.

This chain connects TRBV4-1 to TRBJ2-7; D is possibly TRBD2 (6 bases). The V end lost 0 bases, the J end lost 6 bases, and 9 bases lay between the germline ends. Germline values: CDR1 MGHRA, CDR2 YSYEKL. This CDR3 is built from 13 residues. The CDR3 DNA follows: TGCGCCAGCAGCCAAGATCAGGGAGGCGAGCAGTACTTC. It yields the protein CASSQDQGGEQYF.

This chain links TRBV7-9 with TRBJ1-6; 7 bases fit TRBD1. The V and J ends lost 5 bases and 5 bases, in that order; junction bases with no gene match: 3. There are 14 residues in the CDR3. Per the germline V gene, CDR1 is SEHNR and CDR2 is FQNEAQ (reference sequence). The CDR3 reads CASSRDRDNSPLHF. The CDR3 DNA reads as TGTGCCAGCAGCAGGGACAGAGATAATTCACCCCTCCACTTT.

This clone was seen just once. The V call is TRBV30, the J call TRBJ2-5; tentative D call: TRBD1 (6 bases). Deletions cut 2 bases from V and 5 bases from J, with 12 bases between. The CDR3 extends over 13 amino acids. CDR1 GTSNPN and CDR2 SVGIG come from the germline V gene (reference sequence). CDR3 amino acids: CAWSRNQGETQYF. CDR3 in DNA: TGTGCCTGGAGTAGGAACCAGGGGGAGACCCAGTACTTC.

CDR3 nucleotides: TGTGCCAGCAGCTTAACAGGGGGCAGGGGCCGTCCCTCTGGAAACACCATATATTTT. This encodes CASSLTGGRGRPSGNTIYF. This chain connects TRBV7-9 to TRBJ1-3; the match to TRBD1 covers 9 bases. Germline trimming cut 2 bases from V and 0 bases from J; bases unmatched to any gene: 11. The CDR3 contains 19 residues. The germline gives CDR1 SEHNR, CDR2 FQNEAQ (reference sequence).